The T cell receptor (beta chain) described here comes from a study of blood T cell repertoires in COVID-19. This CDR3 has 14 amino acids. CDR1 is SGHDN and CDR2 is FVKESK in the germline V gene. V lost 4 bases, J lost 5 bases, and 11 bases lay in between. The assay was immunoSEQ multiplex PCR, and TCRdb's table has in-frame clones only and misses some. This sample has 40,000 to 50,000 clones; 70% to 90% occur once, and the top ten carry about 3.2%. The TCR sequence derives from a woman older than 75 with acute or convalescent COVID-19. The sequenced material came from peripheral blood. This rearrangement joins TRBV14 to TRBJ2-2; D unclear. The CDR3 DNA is TGTGCCAGCAGCCCCTACCAGCGTACCGGGGAGCTGTTTTTT. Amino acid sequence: CASSPYQRTGELFF.